This TCR beta chain emerged from a study of blood T cell repertoires in COVID-19. Study in general: Italy, Spain and the United States were the sources of the convalescent and acute COVID-19 samples.

This clone has at least ten counts. TCRdb's copy holds only in-frame clones and misses some; the assay was immunoSEQ multiplex PCR. The sample has roughly 190,000 clones, about 88% seen once. CDR3 length: 16 amino acids. Germline CDR1 MDHEN, CDR2 SYDVKM. V lost 6 bases and J 3 bases, leaving 21 bases between the germline ends. The specimen was PBMCs or T cells enriched from blood (not recorded which). The chain is built from TRBV28 and TRBJ2-7, with TRBD1 as a possible D gene (6 bases). The sequence was obtained from a young woman who had recovered from COVID-19. The CDR3 sequence is CASSRYRAGGIYEQYF. In DNA form, the CDR3 reads TGTGCCAGCAGCCGTTACAGGGCAGGTGGGATCTACGAGCAGTACTTC. The full variable domain, in which reference TRBV28 and TRBJ2-7 provide the parts outside the CDR3, is DVKVTQSSRYLVKRTGEKVFLECVQDMDHENMFWYRQDPGLGLRLIYFSYDVKMKEKGDIPEGYSVSREKKERFSLILESASTNQTSMYLCASSRYRAGGIYEQYFGPGTRLTVT.